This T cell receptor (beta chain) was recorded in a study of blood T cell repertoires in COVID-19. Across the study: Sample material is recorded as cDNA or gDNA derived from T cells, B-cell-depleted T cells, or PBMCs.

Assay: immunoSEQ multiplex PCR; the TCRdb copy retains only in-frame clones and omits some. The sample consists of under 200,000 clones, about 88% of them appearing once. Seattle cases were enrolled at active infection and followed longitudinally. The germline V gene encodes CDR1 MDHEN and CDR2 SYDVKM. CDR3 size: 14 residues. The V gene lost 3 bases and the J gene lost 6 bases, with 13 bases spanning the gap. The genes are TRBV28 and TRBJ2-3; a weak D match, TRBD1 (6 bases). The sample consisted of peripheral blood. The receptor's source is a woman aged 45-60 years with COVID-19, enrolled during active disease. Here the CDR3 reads CASSLWVGADTQYF. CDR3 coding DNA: TGTGCCAGCAGTTTGTGGGTGGGGGCGGATACGCAGTATTTT.